A single sample gave rise to the 14 T cell receptor beta chains below, sequenced in a study of blood T cell repertoires in COVID-19. Generated by immunoSEQ multiplex PCR, the TCRdb table keeps only in-frame clones and is missing some. The sample lists some 320,000 clones, roughly 85% occurring once. The material sequenced was peripheral blood. The receptors stem from a human donor in a cohort sampled during active COVID-19.

The rearrangement links TRBV5-1 to TRBJ1-2, with unresolved D. Germline CDR1 reads SGHRS; CDR2 reads YFSETQ. Between the trimmed V and J ends, which lost 1 base and 6 bases, there was a span of 10 bases. The CDR3 totals 13 residues. DNA for the CDR3: TGCGCCAGCAGCTTGAGAGGGCAGGATGGCTACACCTTC. This sequence encodes CASSLRGQDGYTF. Filled out from reference TRBV5-1 and TRBJ1-2, the complete variable domain reads KAGVTQTPRYLIKTRGQQVTLSCSPISGHRSVSWYQQTPGQGLQFLFEYFSETQRNKGNFPGRFSGRQFSNSRSEMNVSTLELGDSALYLCASSLRGQDGYTFGSGTRLTVV.

This clone was picked up a small number of times. CDR3: CASSYRAGDTQYF. The CDR3 bases are TGTGCCAGCAGCTACAGGGCTGGAGATACGCAGTATTTT. The V call is TRBV7-7, the J call TRBJ2-3, with D possibly TRBD1 on 6 matching bases. V lost 4 bases, J lost 5 bases, and 10 bases lay in between. The CDR3 is 13 amino acids. Germline V lookup: CDR1 SSHAT, CDR2 FNYEAQ (reference sequence). The complete variable domain, with remaining parts taken from reference TRBV7-7 and TRBJ2-3, reads GAGVSQSPRYKVTKRGQDVTLRCDPISSHATLYWYQQALGQGPEFLTYFNYEAQPDKSGLPSDRFSAERPEGSISTLTIQRTEQRDSAMYRCASSYRAGDTQYFGPGTRLTVL.

DNA for the CDR3: TGTGCCAGCAGCCTGGACGGAGCCTACCCGTCGGCTTTCTTT. It codes for CASSLDGAYPSAFF. J is TRBJ1-1 and V is TRBV5-5; D gene unclear. V lost 4 bases and J 11 bases, leaving 21 bases between the germline ends. The CDR3 is 14 residues long. CDR1 and CDR2 from the germline V gene are SGHKS and YYEKEE (reference sequence).

This clone was counted once. This rearrangement joins TRBV4-1 to TRBJ1-6; 7 nucleotides match TRBD1. This CDR3 contains 19 residues. The germline CDR1 and CDR2 sequences are MGHRA and YSYEKL. V was pared by 6 bases and J by 0 bases, with 14 bases of the junction left unmatched. CDR3 protein: CASSSTYRGQSSYNSPLHF. As DNA, the CDR3 is TGCGCCAGCAGTTCTACCTACAGGGGCCAAAGCTCCTATAATTCACCCCTCCACTTT.

The chain combines TRBV14 with TRBJ2-7; a weak D match, TRBD1 (6 bases). The V end was cut by 3 bases, the J end by 3 bases, with 21 bases between. Germline CDR1 SGHDN, CDR2 FVKESK. This CDR3 spans 17 amino acids. CDR3 coding DNA: TGTGCCAGCAGCCATACCGACGGACAGCCACCGTTCTACGAGCAGTACTTC. This translates into CASSHTDGQPPFYEQYF.

V and J are TRBV5-1 and TRBJ1-1; possible D gene TRBD1, 6 bases. CDR3 length: 14 amino acids. V was pared by 0 bases and J by 6 bases, with 12 bases between. CDR1 and CDR2 (germline): SGHRS, YFSETQ. The CDR3 spells CASSLVGRGAEAFF. The CDR3 DNA follows: TGCGCCAGCAGCTTGGTGGGCAGGGGCGCTGAAGCTTTCTTT.

This rearrangement joins TRBV12-3 or TRBV12-4 to TRBJ1-1; no reliable D call. The CDR3 extends over 12 amino acids. The V gene lost 6 bases and the J gene lost 8 bases, with 13 bases spanning the gap. CDR3 coding DNA: TGTGCCAGCAGCTTGCGGCCGATAGAAGCTTTCTTT. Encoded protein: CASSLRPIEAFF.

V and J are TRBV5-4 and TRBJ2-4, with 7 bases fitting TRBD2. This CDR3 region has 13 residues. Unmatched junction bases numbered 4, after V lost 5 bases and J lost 5 bases. Germline CDR1 SGHNT, CDR2 YYREEE (reference sequence). Here the CDR3 reads CASSKSGENIQYF. The CDR3 DNA follows: TGTGCCAGCAGTAAGAGCGGGGAAAACATTCAGTACTTC.

This rearrangement joins TRBV6-5 to TRBJ2-1, with 7 bases lining up with TRBD1. V lost 6 bases to trimming and J lost 2 bases; unmatched junction nucleotides: 7. The CDR3 loop spans 15 amino acids. Looked up from germline, CDR1 is MNHEY and CDR2 is SVGAGI. The CDR3: CASRADTGAYNEQFF. DNA of the CDR3: TGTGCCAGCAGAGCCGACACAGGGGCCTACAATGAGCAGTTCTTC.

The chain employs TRBV7-6 and TRBJ2-3; 9 bases line up with TRBD1. The CDR3 totals 17 residues. CDR1 and CDR2 from the germline V gene are SGHVS and FNYEAQ. J was trimmed by 2 bases and V by 5 bases; bases with no gene match: 11. CDR3 sequence: CASSVDWTGETTDTQYF. The CDR3 DNA follows: TGTGCCAGCAGCGTGGATTGGACAGGGGAGACCACAGATACGCAGTATTTT.

V and J are TRBV7-3 and TRBJ2-7; D is unclear. The ends were cut back, 5 bases at V and 3 bases at J, with 11 bases in the middle. CDR1 and CDR2 from the germline V gene are SGHTA and FQGTGA. There are 13 residues in the CDR3. CDR3 nucleotide sequence: TGTGCCAGCAGCCCAAACGGTTACTACGAGCAGTACTTC. It yields the protein CASSPNGYYEQYF.

The chain recombines TRBV7-2 with TRBJ2-7, with a possible D match to TRBD1 (5 bases). Trimming removed 0 bases from V and 3 bases from J, with 12 bases in between. Germline CDR1 reads SGHTA; CDR2 reads FQGNSA. This CDR3 spans 15 amino acids. The CDR3 DNA is TGTGCCAGCAGCTTAGCTGACAGTGCCCACTACGAGCAGTACTTC. Residues: CASSLADSAHYEQYF.

This clone has only a few counts. The CDR3 coding sequence is TGCGCCAGCAGCCTCGCGCCGGGAACCTCCTACGAGCAGTACTTC. Translating gives CASSLAPGTSYEQYF. The chain carries TRBV5-1 and TRBJ2-7; TRBD2 is a possible D gene (5 bases). Per the germline V gene, CDR1 is SGHRS and CDR2 is YFSETQ. This CDR3 spans 15 amino acids. V dropped 4 bases and J dropped 0 bases, with 14 bases sitting between them.

J is TRBJ1-3 and V is TRBV27; maybe TRBD1 (5 bases). Trimming stripped 7 bases from V and 15 bases from J, with 19 bases between. The CDR3 consists of 12 residues. CDR1 is MNHEY and CDR2 is SMNVEV in the germline V gene (reference sequence). The CDR3 DNA reads as TGTGCCAGCATGTCTTCGTGGGGCTCTCAATATTTT. Translated, it gives CASMSSWGSQYF.